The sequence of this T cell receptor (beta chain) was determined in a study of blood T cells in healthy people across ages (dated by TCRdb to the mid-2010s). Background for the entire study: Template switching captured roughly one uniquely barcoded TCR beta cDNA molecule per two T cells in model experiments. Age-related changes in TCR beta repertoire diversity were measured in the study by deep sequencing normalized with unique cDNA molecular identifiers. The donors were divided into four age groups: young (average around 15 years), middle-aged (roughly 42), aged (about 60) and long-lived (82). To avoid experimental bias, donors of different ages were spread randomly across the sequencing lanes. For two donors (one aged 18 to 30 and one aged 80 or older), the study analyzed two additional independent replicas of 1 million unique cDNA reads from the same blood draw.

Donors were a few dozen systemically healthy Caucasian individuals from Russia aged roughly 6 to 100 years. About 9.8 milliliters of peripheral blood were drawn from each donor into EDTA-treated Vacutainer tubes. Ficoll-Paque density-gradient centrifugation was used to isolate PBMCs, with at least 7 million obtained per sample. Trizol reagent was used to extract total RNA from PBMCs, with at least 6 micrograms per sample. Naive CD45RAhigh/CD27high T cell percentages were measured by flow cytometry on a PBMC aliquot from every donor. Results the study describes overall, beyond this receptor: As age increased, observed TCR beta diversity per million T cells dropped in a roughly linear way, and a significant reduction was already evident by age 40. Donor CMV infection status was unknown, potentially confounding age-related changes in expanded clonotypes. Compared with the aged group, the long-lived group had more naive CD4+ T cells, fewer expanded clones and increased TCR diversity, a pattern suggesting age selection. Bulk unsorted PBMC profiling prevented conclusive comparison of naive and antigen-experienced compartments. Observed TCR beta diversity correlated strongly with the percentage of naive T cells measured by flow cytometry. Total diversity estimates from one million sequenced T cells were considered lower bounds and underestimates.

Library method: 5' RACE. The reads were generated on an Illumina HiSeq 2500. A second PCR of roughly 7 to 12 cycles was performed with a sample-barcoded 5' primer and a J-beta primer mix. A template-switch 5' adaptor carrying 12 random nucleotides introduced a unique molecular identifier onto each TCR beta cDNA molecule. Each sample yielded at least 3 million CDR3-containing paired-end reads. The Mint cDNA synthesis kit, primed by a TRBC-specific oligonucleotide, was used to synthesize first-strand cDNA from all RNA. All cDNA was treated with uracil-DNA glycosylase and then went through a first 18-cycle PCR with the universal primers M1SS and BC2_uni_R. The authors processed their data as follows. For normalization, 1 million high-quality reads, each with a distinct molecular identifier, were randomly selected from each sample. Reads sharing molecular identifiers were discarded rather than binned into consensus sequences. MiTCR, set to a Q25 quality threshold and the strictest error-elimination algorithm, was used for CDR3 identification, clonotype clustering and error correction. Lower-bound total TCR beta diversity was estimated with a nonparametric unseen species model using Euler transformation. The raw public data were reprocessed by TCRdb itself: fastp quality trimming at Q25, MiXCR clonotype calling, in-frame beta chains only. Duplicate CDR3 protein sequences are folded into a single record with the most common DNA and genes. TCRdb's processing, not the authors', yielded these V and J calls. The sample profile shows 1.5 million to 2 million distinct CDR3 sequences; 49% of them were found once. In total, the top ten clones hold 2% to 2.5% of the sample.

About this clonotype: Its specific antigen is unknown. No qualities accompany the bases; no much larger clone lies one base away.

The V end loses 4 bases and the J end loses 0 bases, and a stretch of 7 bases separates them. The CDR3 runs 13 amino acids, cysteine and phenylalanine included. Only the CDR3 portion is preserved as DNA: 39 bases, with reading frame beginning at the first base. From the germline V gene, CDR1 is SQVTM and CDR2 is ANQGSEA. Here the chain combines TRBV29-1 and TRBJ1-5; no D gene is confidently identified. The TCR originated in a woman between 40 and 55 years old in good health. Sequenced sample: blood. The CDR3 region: CSVGSNSNQPQHF. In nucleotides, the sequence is TGCAGCGTTGGGAGCAATAGCAATCAGCCCCAGCATTTT.